What follows are 10 T cell receptor beta chains derived from one specimen sequenced in a study of blood T cell repertoires in COVID-19. The table came from immunoSEQ multiplex PCR; TCRdb's copy has only in-frame clones and leaves some out. The sample records about 180,000 clones, roughly 81% being singletons. Sample: peripheral blood. All receptors derive from a woman aged 80 or older with COVID-19, enrolled during active disease.

This chain connects TRBV5-1 to TRBJ2-7, with 9 positions matching TRBD2. Germline-derived CDR1 and CDR2 are SGHRS and YFSETQ. This CDR3 comprises 17 residues. V lost 2 bases, J lost 0 bases, and 9 bases stayed unmatched. The CDR3 spells CASSFETSGTLSYEQYF. The CDR3 DNA sequence: TGCGCCAGCAGCTTCGAGACTAGCGGAACCCTCTCCTACGAGCAGTACTTC.

Regarding this clone: The junction shows a germline mismatch at one end, possibly a read error. The V call is TRBV5-1, the J call TRBJ2-2; the D gene is possibly TRBD2 (6 bases). CDR1 and CDR2 (germline): SGHRS, YFSETQ. CDR3 size: 16 residues. The CDR3 nucleotides are TGCGCCAGCAGACTGGATATCCGGGGGAACTCCGGGGAGCTGTTTTTT. Translated: CASRLDIRGNSGELFF.

The chain links TRBV19 to TRBJ1-5; D is unresolved. The CDR3 loop spans 15 amino acids. CDR1 and CDR2 from the germline V gene are LNHDA and SQIVND (reference sequence). V dropped 0 bases and J dropped 10 bases, with 16 bases sitting between them. As DNA, the CDR3 is TGTGCCAGTAGTATAGACTACCGCGGGCCCACACCCCAGCATTTT. Translation gives CASSIDYRGPTPQHF.

Only a few counts were recorded for this clone. The chain recombines TRBV29-1 with TRBJ2-7; D call uncertain. This CDR3 has 13 residues. V was clipped by 4 bases and J by 1 base, with 11 bases between them. Germline CDR1 reads SQVTM; CDR2 reads ANQGSEA. CDR3 DNA: TGCAGCGTTGTAGCAGTGAGGTCCTACGAGCAGTACTTC. Protein product: CSVVAVRSYEQYF.

J is TRBJ2-7 and V is TRBV18; TRBD2 aligns across 7 bases. The CDR3 extends over 14 amino acids. V trimming: 3 bases; J trimming: 1 base; junction bases outside the gene matches: 3. Germline loops: CDR1 KGHSH, CDR2 LQKENI. In DNA form, the CDR3 reads TGTGCCAGCTCACCCAGCGGGGTTTCCTACGAGCAGTACTTC. Residues: CASSPSGVSYEQYF.

The rearrangement uses TRBV11-2 and TRBJ2-3; D gene ambiguous. The CDR3 contains 13 residues. The germline CDR1 and CDR2 sequences are SGHAT and FQNNGV. V gave up 3 bases and J gave up 4 bases, with 8 bases separating them. CDR3 in DNA: TGTGCCAGCAGCTTCACCAACTCAGATACGCAGTATTTT. Translated: CASSFTNSDTQYF. The variable domain in full, completed from reference TRBV11-2 and TRBJ2-3, reads EAGVAQSPRYKIIEKRQSVAFWCNPISGHATLYWYQQILGQGPKLLIQFQNNGVVDDSQLPKDRFSAERLKGVDSTLKIQPAKLEDSAVYLCASSFTNSDTQYFGPGTRLTVL.

The genes are TRBV10-3 and TRBJ2-1; possibly TRBD1 for D (5 bases). In germline, CDR1 is ENHRY, CDR2 SYGVKD. Trimming stripped 6 bases from V and 8 bases from J, with 14 bases between. The CDR3 totals 13 residues. Written as DNA, the CDR3 is TGTGCCATCAGCGCCCGACAGAGCGATGAGCAGTTCTTC. Amino acid sequence: CAISARQSDEQFF.

The gene calls are TRBV9 and TRBJ1-6; no clear D gene. The V gene lost 3 bases and the J gene lost 7 bases, with 8 bases spanning the gap. CDR1 SGDLS and CDR2 YYNGEE come from the germline V gene. The CDR3 is 13 residues long. CDR3 region: CASSATTNSPLHF. In DNA form, the CDR3 reads TGTGCCAGCAGCGCAACAACCAATTCACCCCTCCACTTT.

This rearrangement joins TRBV10-3 to TRBJ1-1; 12 positions agree with TRBD1. The ends lost 4 bases at V and 4 bases at J; junction bases unmatched: 4. CDR3 length: 15 residues. CDR1 is ENHRY, CDR2 SYGVKD, per germline. CDR3 in DNA: TGTGCCATCAGTGGGTTGGGACAGGGGGCCACTGAAGCTTTCTTT. Its translation is CAISGLGQGATEAFF.

The chain combines TRBV4-1 with TRBJ2-7, with D possibly TRBD1 on 5 matching bases. The CDR3 is 15 amino acids. Germline V gives CDR1 MGHRA, CDR2 YSYEKL. V dropped 5 bases and J dropped 0 bases, with 14 bases sitting between them. The CDR3 region has the DNA TGCGCCAGCAGCGACTCCAGGGTAAGCTCCTACGAGCAGTACTTC. Protein product: CASSDSRVSSYEQYF.